This is a list of T cell receptor beta chains from one sample in a study of blood T cell repertoires in COVID-19. Libraries were prepared by immunoSEQ multiplex PCR; TCRdb keeps only in-frame clonotypes and omits some of them. The repertoire holds about 58,000 clones, with more than 85% as singletons. Input material: peripheral blood. The source of these receptors is an older woman with active COVID-19. Each CDR3 is given with its conserved first and last residue. D genes are given only for firm matches. Clone size is stated in some rows and not others, as once, few, many or a class when expanded.

TRBV7-9,TRBD2,TRBJ2-3,-,CASSPRLAGDRSSTDTQYF,TGTGCCAGCAGCCCTCGACTAGCGGGAGACCGGAGTAGCACAGATACGCAGTATTTT
TRBV3-1/TRBV3-2,-,TRBJ2-7,-,CASSQVGAGRGEQYF,TGTGCCAGCAGCCAAGTTGGGGCAGGGCGGGGCGAGCAGTACTTC
TRBV7-6,-,TRBJ1-1,-,CASTSILGVDTEAFF,TGTGCCAGCACCTCCATTTTAGGGGTGGACACTGAAGCTTTCTTT
TRBV28,-,TRBJ1-2,-,CASSLWLVEQGSNYGYTF,TGTGCCAGCAGTTTATGGCTTGTGGAACAGGGATCTAACTATGGCTACACCTTC
TRBV13,TRBD1,TRBJ2-7,-,CASTHDRETYEQYF,TGTGCCAGCACCCACGACAGGGAGACCTACGAGCAGTACTTC
TRBV25-1,-,TRBJ1-3,-,CASSESMSYVSGNTIYF,TGTGCCAGCAGTGAATCGATGAGTTATGTTTCTGGAAACACCATATATTTT
TRBV5-1,TRBD1,TRBJ2-7,-,CASSLGTGESSYEQYF,TGCGCCAGCAGCTTGGGGACAGGGGAGAGCTCCTACGAGCAGTACTTC
TRBV4-2,TRBD2,TRBJ2-3,-,CASSPTSGRVGTDTQYF,TGTGCCAGCAGCCCGACTAGCGGGAGGGTGGGCACAGATACGCAGTATTTT
TRBV11-2,-,TRBJ2-1,-,CASSWGLEDEQFF,TGTGCCAGCAGCTGGGGGCTGGAGGATGAGCAGTTCTTC
TRBV7-9,-,TRBJ1-3,once,CASSNSRQGNTIYF,TGTGCCAGCAGCAACAGTAGGCAGGGGAACACCATATATTTT
TRBV19,TRBD1,TRBJ1-5,once,CASRGDRGLLNQPQHF,TGTGCCAGTAGGGGGGACAGGGGGCTCTTAAATCAGCCCCAGCATTTT
TRBV7-9,TRBD1,TRBJ2-7,once,CASSPRDRGLAGQNQQYF,TGTGCCAGCAGCCCCCGGGACAGGGGGCTAGCGGGACAAAACCAGCAGTACTTC
TRBV7-9,TRBD1,TRBJ1-2,-,CASSSGTGLHYGYTF,TGTGCCAGCAGCTCCGGGACAGGGCTCCACTATGGCTACACCTTC
TRBV6-5,TRBD2,TRBJ2-1,-,CASRYRLAYLNEQFF,TGTGCCAGCAGATACCGACTAGCGTATCTCAATGAGCAGTTCTTC
TRBV4-2,TRBD1,TRBJ2-7,-,CASSLRDRDYEQYF,TGTGCCAGCAGCCTCCGGGACAGGGATTACGAGCAGTACTTC
TRBV28,-,TRBJ2-1,-,CASSLLRGEGNNEQFF,TGTGCCAGCAGTTTACTGCGGGGCGAAGGCAACAATGAGCAGTTCTTC
TRBV13,-,TRBJ2-2,-,CASSSLAHKITGELFF,TGTGCCAGCAGCTCCCTCGCCCACAAGATCACCGGGGAGCTGTTTTTT
TRBV15,-,TRBJ1-2,-,CATSRTTGSSGYTF,TGTGCCACCAGCAGAACGACAGGATCATCCGGCTACACCTTC
TRBV11-2,TRBD2,TRBJ2-1,-,CASSLGLAPSSYNEQFF,TGTGCCAGCAGCTTGGGACTAGCGCCGAGCTCCTACAATGAGCAGTTCTTC
TRBV5-1,-,TRBJ1-2,-,CASSLVQANYGYTF,TGCGCCAGCAGCTTGGTTCAAGCAAACTATGGCTACACCTTC
TRBV4-1,-,TRBJ1-3,-,CASSQRGIDRPSGNTIYF,TGCGCCAGCAGCCAAAGAGGCATAGACAGACCCTCTGGAAACACCATATATTTT
TRBV19,TRBD1,TRBJ2-2,-,CASSIEHRGSGGELFF,TGTGCCAGTAGTATAGAGCACAGGGGATCTGGCGGGGAGCTGTTTTTT
TRBV29-1,-,TRBJ2-5,-,CSVTLPGQQETQYF,TGCAGCGTTACTCTCCCGGGTCAACAAGAGACCCAGTACTTC
TRBV6-5,-,TRBJ2-4,-,CASRSRVSKNIQYF,TGTGCCAGTAGATCCAGGGTGTCCAAAAACATTCAGTACTTC
TRBV7-9,TRBD1,TRBJ2-7,-,CASSLTDRGDTDEQYF,TGTGCCAGCAGCTTAACCGACAGGGGGGATACGGACGAGCAGTACTTC
TRBV6-5,TRBD1,TRBJ1-6,few,CASSYSIQGLDSPLHF,TGTGCCAGCAGTTACTCGATACAGGGGCTGGATTCACCCCTCCACTTT
TRBV7-2,TRBD2,TRBJ2-7,-,CASSPPGLAYEQYF,TGTGCCAGCAGCCCGCCGGGACTAGCCTACGAGCAGTACTTC
TRBV5-6,TRBD1,TRBJ2-3,-,CASRGGQGRFSDTQYF,TGTGCCAGCAGGGGAGGACAGGGTAGATTTTCGGATACGCAGTATTTT
TRBV10-2,TRBD2,TRBJ2-3,-,CASRVTTSAYSTDTQYF,TGCGCCAGCAGGGTTACGACTAGCGCCTATAGCACAGATACGCAGTATTTT
TRBV7-9,TRBD2,TRBJ2-4,-,CASSLVQGLAGERQNIQYF,TGTGCCAGCAGCTTAGTACAGGGACTAGCGGGAGAACGTCAAAACATTCAGTACTTC
TRBV11-2,-,TRBJ2-7,-,CASSLGRGSYEQYF,TGTGCCAGCAGCTTAGGCCGGGGATCCTACGAGCAGTACTTC
TRBV18,TRBD2,TRBJ2-3,-,CASSDPGLAGPSTDTQYF,TGTGCCAGCTCAGATCCGGGACTAGCGGGCCCTAGCACAGATACGCAGTATTTT
TRBV5-4,-,TRBJ2-1,-,CASSLPGALGNEQFF,TGTGCCAGCAGCTTGCCGGGAGCCCTCGGGAATGAGCAGTTCTTC
TRBV6-2/TRBV6-3,-,TRBJ1-1,-,CASSYQGGSTEAFF,TGTGCCAGCAGTTATCAGGGAGGGAGCACTGAAGCTTTCTTT
TRBV28,TRBD2,TRBJ2-1,-,CASSPGTSWGNEQFF,TGTGCCAGCAGTCCCGGGACTAGCTGGGGAAATGAGCAGTTCTTC
TRBV30,-,TRBJ2-3,-,CAWKGGGGTDTQYF,TGTGCCTGGAAAGGGGGTGGGGGCACAGATACGCAGTATTTT
TRBV5-6,-,TRBJ1-1,-,CASRLREFTEAFF,TGTGCCAGCAGATTGAGGGAGTTCACTGAAGCTTTCTTT
TRBV9,TRBD2,TRBJ2-7,-,CASGASGREEQYF,TGTGCCAGCGGGGCTAGCGGGAGAGAAGAGCAGTACTTC
TRBV27,-,TRBJ1-4,-,CASSSYRATNEKLFF,TGTGCCAGCAGTTCCTACAGGGCAACTAATGAAAAACTGTTTTTT
TRBV5-5,TRBD1,TRBJ2-3,-,CASSDGTGALGQYF,TGTGCCAGCAGCGACGGGACAGGGGCTTTGGGGCAGTATTTT